These 31 T cell receptor beta chains were all obtained from the same sample, sequenced in a study of CD8+ T cells in alopecia areata. Regarding treatment: oral pan-JAK inhibitor, 5-10 mg twice daily. Sequencing used cDNA as its template, made by extracting RNA and reverse transcribing it. Assay: immunoSEQ multiplex PCR; the TCRdb copy retains only in-frame clones and omits some. This sample has over 95,000 clones; roughly 64% occur once, and the top ten carry roughly 15%. Sequences were derived from CD8+ T cells sorted from blood, sampled at week 4, from a patient treated with tofacitinib. The receptors come from a human donor with alopecia areata.

The CDR3 here is CASSSRRGANTGELFF. The CDR3 DNA reads as TGTGCCAGTAGTTCGCGGCGGGGGGCCAACACCGGGGAGCTGTTTTTT. V and J are TRBV19 and TRBJ2-2, with 8 bases lining up with TRBD2. Looked up from germline, CDR1 is LNHDA and CDR2 is SQIVND (reference sequence). The CDR3 is made up of 16 amino acids. V shed 5 bases and J 2 bases; nucleotides not matched to a gene: 7.

The chain uses TRBV6-5 and TRBJ2-7; TRBD1 aligns across 10 bases. Trimming cost V 6 bases and J 4 bases; bases outside gene matches: 9. The CDR3 length is 15 residues. Germline V gene lookup returns CDR1 MNHEY and CDR2 SVGAGI. This chain's CDR3 is CASRYDRGPGYEQYF. The CDR3 DNA reads as TGTGCCAGCAGATACGACAGGGGGCCTGGATACGAGCAGTACTTC.

CDR3: CASSPTGGSPLHF. CDR3 DNA sequence: TGTGCCAGCAGTCCCACGGGAGGTTCACCCCTCCACTTT. V gene TRBV27 combines with J gene TRBJ1-6; the D is unclear. V was trimmed by 5 bases and J by 9 bases, leaving 11 bases between them. Germline CDR1 and CDR2: MNHEY and SMNVEV (reference sequence). CDR3 size: 13 residues.

Details on this clone: The CDR3 ends on some other residue instead of the conserved phenylalanine or tryptophan, so this is likely a read error. The DNA is omitted, as the CDR3 cannot be located on it reliably, and the CDR3 follows TCRdb's listing. The rearrangement uses TRBV2 and TRBJ2-7; TRBD1, the table's D call, lacks a check against the DNA. Germline V lookup: CDR1 SNHLY, CDR2 FYNNEI. The CDR3 has 8 residues if both end residues are counted. The chain's CDR3 is CASSRDRI.

The CDR3 coding sequence is TGCAGCGTTGAGATCTCCAGGAGCTCCTACGAGCAGTACTTC. It yields the protein CSVEISRSSYEQYF. The chain has TRBV29-1 and TRBJ2-7; D uncertain. This CDR3 contains 14 residues. Trimming removed 3 bases at V and 0 bases at J, with 12 bases between. Germline loops: CDR1 SQVTM, CDR2 ANQGSEA.

The V call is TRBV29-1, the J call TRBJ2-5; possible D gene TRBD1, 7 bases. V lost 6 bases and J lost 2, with 13 bases in between. CDR1 and CDR2 (germline): SQVTM, ANQGSEA. The CDR3 is 13 residues long. The CDR3 region is CSVGGTEQETQYF. In nucleotides, the CDR3 is TGCAGCGTCGGAGGGACAGAACAAGAGACCCAGTACTTC.

This clone was counted a few times. The chain joins TRBV28 to TRBJ2-5; 8 positions match TRBD2. Germline lookup yields CDR1 MDHEN and CDR2 SYDVKM. Germline trimming cut 8 bases from V and 5 bases from J; bases unmatched to any gene: 16. The CDR3 loop spans 16 amino acids. As DNA, the CDR3 is TGTGCCAGCGGAAGTCCCGGGAGGGGCCCTGAGGAGACCCAGTACTTC. Amino acids: CASGSPGRGPEETQYF.

This clone was seen more than once but under ten times. This chain joins TRBV7-3 and TRBJ2-2; D may be TRBD2 (5 bases). The CDR3 is 13 amino acids. Germline CDR1 and CDR2: SGHTA and FQGTGA. Between the trimmed V and J ends, which lost 5 bases and 4 bases, there was a span of 8 bases. CDR3 nucleotides: TGTGCCAGCAGCGTTGAGGGCACCGGGGAGCTGTTTTTT. Amino acids: CASSVEGTGELFF.

V and J are TRBV29-1 and TRBJ2-1; 12 bases are a match to TRBD2. Per germline, CDR1 SQVTM and CDR2 ANQGSEA. The CDR3 loop spans 13 amino acids. The CDR3 protein is CRALAGGLNEQFF. The CDR3 DNA follows: TGCAGGGCACTAGCGGGGGGTCTTAATGAGCAGTTCTTC.

This clone has a handful of counts. V and J are TRBV28 and TRBJ2-1, with unresolved D. The V and J ends lost 5 bases and 6 bases respectively, with 8 bases between them. Germline values: CDR1 MDHEN, CDR2 SYDVKM. CDR3 size: 12 residues. CDR3 in amino acids: CASSGIRNEQFF. The CDR3 nucleotides read TGTGCCAGCAGTGGGATCCGCAATGAGCAGTTCTTC.

The chain uses TRBV28 and TRBJ1-1; 7 bases are shared with TRBD1. V lost 9 bases and J lost 3; bases outside the gene matches: 7. Looked up from germline, CDR1 is MDHEN and CDR2 is SYDVKM. The CDR3 is 13 amino acids. CDR3 DNA: TGTGCCAGTGACAGGGTCCCTCACACTGAAGCTTTCTTT. Encoded protein: CASDRVPHTEAFF.

The rearrangement uses TRBV2 and TRBJ1-4, with 9 nucleotides matching TRBD1. Germline CDR1 reads SNHLY; CDR2 reads FYNNEI. The junction had 9 bases not matched to a gene; V was cut back by 4 bases and J by 3 bases. There are 17 residues in the CDR3. The CDR3, as DNA: TGTGCCAGCAGTGTAGGGACAGGGCGTCGTTCTAATGAAAAACTGTTTTTT. Its protein is CASSVGTGRRSNEKLFF.

The chain recombines TRBV23-1 with TRBJ1-5; D remains unclear. TRBV23-1 is given ORF status, its function remaining uncertain. The CDR3 spans 18 residues. The V and J ends lost 0 bases and 0 bases respectively, with 15 bases between them. The CDR3 region is CASSQSKPLVYSNQPQHF. In DNA, the CDR3 is TGCGCCAGCAGTCAATCTAAACCCCTGGTCTATAGCAATCAGCCCCAGCATTTT.

The chain recombines TRBV27 with TRBJ2-1; TRBD2 matches 9 bases. The CDR3 extends over 13 amino acids. Germline values: CDR1 MNHEY, CDR2 SMNVEV (reference sequence). V trimming: 3 bases; J trimming: 8 bases; junction bases outside the gene matches: 2. CDR3 nucleotide sequence: TGTGCCAGCAGTTTGGGACTAGCCTATGAGCAGTTCTTC. Encoded protein: CASSLGLAYEQFF.

The chain joins TRBV7-9 to TRBJ2-7; D might be TRBD1 (5 bases). The CDR3 runs 14 residues. Germline V gives CDR1 SEHNR, CDR2 FQNEAQ (reference sequence). The germline V and J ends were trimmed by 5 bases and 3 bases, with 14 bases remaining between them. CDR3 sequence: CASSPNNRLYEQYF. CDR3 in DNA: TGTGCCAGCAGCCCCAACAACAGGCTCTACGAGCAGTACTTC.

V usage is TRBV7-2 and J usage is TRBJ2-7; 7 nucleotides agree with TRBD2. Trimming took 0 bases from V and 5 from J; bases not matched to a gene: 4. The CDR3 totals 14 residues. Germline V lookup: CDR1 SGHTA, CDR2 FQGNSA. In DNA, the CDR3 is TGTGCCAGCAGCTTAGCCGGGAGCGGGAACGAGCAGTACTTC. Translating gives CASSLAGSGNEQYF.

CDR3 sequence: CASGQSRLNTQYF. CDR3 bases: TGTGCCAGCGGTCAGAGTCGGTTGAATACGCAGTATTTT. This chain links TRBV15 with TRBJ2-3; D gene unclear. CDR1 is LNHNV and CDR2 is YYDKDF in the germline V gene (reference sequence). The V end lost 10 bases, the J end lost 7 bases, and 18 bases lay between the germline ends. The CDR3 sequence is 13 residues long.

This chain connects TRBV5-6 to TRBJ1-2; TRBD1 matches at 7 bases. The CDR3 consists of 13 residues. The V gene end was trimmed by 4 bases and the J gene end by 4 bases; junction bases not matched to a gene: 4. Germline-derived CDR1 and CDR2 are SGHDT and YYEEEE. CDR3 DNA sequence: TGTGCCAGCAGCCAGGGACAGTTCTATGGCTACACCTTC. The encoded protein is CASSQGQFYGYTF.

The chain is built from TRBV29-1 and TRBJ2-5; 14 bases agree with TRBD2. There are 17 residues in the CDR3. The ends lost 4 bases at V and 0 bases at J; junction bases unmatched: 7. From germline, CDR1 is SQVTM and CDR2 ANQGSEA. Written as DNA, the CDR3 is TGCAGCGTTGTCGCGGTGACTAGCGGGGGGGACCAAGAGACCCAGTACTTC. This translates into CSVVAVTSGGDQETQYF.

This clone was picked up one time. DNA of the CDR3: TGCGCCAGCAGCCTCAATGGACAGGGCCAAGAGACCCAGTACTTC. This gives the protein CASSLNGQGQETQYF. V gene TRBV4-3 combines with J gene TRBJ2-5; TRBD1 agrees at 8 bases. After removal of 4 bases from V and 1 base from J, the junction contained 5 bases not matched to a gene. This CDR3 region has 15 residues. Germline loops: CDR1 LGHNA, CDR2 YSLEER.

This chain links TRBV27 with TRBJ1-1, with 7 bases matching TRBD1. The CDR3 spans 13 residues. From germline, CDR1 is MNHEY and CDR2 SMNVEV (reference sequence). The J segment lost 12 bases and the V segment lost 6 bases, leaving 13 bases of the junction unmatched. Here the CDR3 reads CASRVSRTGKTFF. The CDR3 DNA sequence: TGTGCCAGCAGGGTTTCGAGGACAGGTAAAACTTTCTTT.

This clone showed up just a few times. V and J are TRBV9 and TRBJ2-3, with 13 bases identical to TRBD2. This CDR3 has 16 amino acids. The germline V gene has CDR1 SGDLS and CDR2 YYNGEE. V was clipped by 5 bases and J by 4 bases; unmatched bases: 7. CDR3 sequence: CASSIRGTSGADTQYF. In nucleotides, the CDR3 is TGTGCCAGCAGTATCAGAGGGACTAGCGGGGCAGATACGCAGTATTTT.

The V and J genes are TRBV27 and TRBJ2-3; 8 bases are a match to TRBD2. The CDR3 is made up of 15 amino acids. From germline, CDR1 is MNHEY and CDR2 SMNVEV (reference sequence). The V gene end was trimmed by 5 bases and the J gene end by 2 bases; junction bases not matched to a gene: 6. The chain's CDR3 is CASSPSGSLTDTQYF. CDR3 DNA sequence: TGTGCCAGCAGTCCTAGCGGGTCCCTCACAGATACGCAGTATTTT.

The J gene is TRBJ1-4, the V gene TRBV6-6; D call uncertain. The CDR3 has 14 amino acids. The germline CDR1 and CDR2 sequences are MNHNY and SVGAGI (reference sequence). V gave up 6 bases and J gave up 0 bases, with 8 bases separating them. The CDR3 sequence: CASSPWTTNEKLFF. In DNA form, the CDR3 reads TGTGCCAGCAGCCCGTGGACAACTAATGAAAAACTGTTTTTT.

The chain combines TRBV29-1 with TRBJ2-7, with D unresolved. V lost 4 bases and J 6 bases, leaving 16 bases between the germline ends. The CDR3 covers 13 residues. The germline gives CDR1 SQVTM, CDR2 ANQGSEA. Here the CDR3 DNA reads TGCAGCGTTGTGCCCATACCCAGTACCGAGCAGTACTTC. Translated: CSVVPIPSTEQYF.

The V and J genes are TRBV28 and TRBJ2-5; TRBD2 aligns across 8 bases. Trimming at V came to 6 bases and at J to 5 bases, leaving 14 bases not matched to a gene. Germline CDR1 reads MDHEN; CDR2 reads SYDVKM. The CDR3 totals 16 residues. The CDR3 loop reads CASSDIPGLEGETQYF. The CDR3 coding sequence is TGTGCCAGCAGCGACATCCCGGGACTAGAGGGGGAGACCCAGTACTTC.

This chain uses TRBV15 with TRBJ2-1; D is perhaps TRBD2 (5 bases). Deletions cut 6 bases from V and 1 base from J, with 13 bases between. Germline CDR1 LNHNV, CDR2 YYDKDF (reference sequence). CDR3 size: 15 residues. Written as DNA, the CDR3 is TGTGCCACCAGGGGAGAAGCGGTATCCTACAATGAGCAGTTCTTC. Translating gives CATRGEAVSYNEQFF.

This clone was seen more than once but under ten times. The chain carries TRBV7-9 and TRBJ2-1; D not resolved. CDR3 length equals 12 residues. The V end was cut by 1 base, the J end by 8 bases, with 6 bases between. Germline V gene sequence: CDR1 SEHNR, CDR2 FQNEAQ (reference sequence). The CDR3 loop reads CASSLVRDEQFF. The CDR3 nucleotides are TGTGCCAGCAGCTTAGTTAGGGATGAGCAGTTCTTC. The variable domain in full, with the rest retrieved from reference TRBV7-9 and TRBJ2-1, is DTGVSQNPRHKITKRGQNVTFRCDPISEHNRLYWYRQTLGQGPEFLTYFQNEAQLEKSRLLSDRFSAERPKGSFSTLEIQRTEQGDSAMYLCASSLVRDEQFFGPGTRLTVL.

V usage is TRBV5-1 and J usage is TRBJ1-5; tentative D call: TRBD1 (5 bases). Deletions cut 0 bases from V and 0 bases from J, with 7 bases between. This CDR3 has 15 residues. CDR1 is SGHRS and CDR2 is YFSETQ in the germline V gene. The chain's CDR3 is CASSLGTYSNQPQHF. CDR3 sequence (DNA): TGCGCCAGCAGCTTGGGGACATATAGCAATCAGCCCCAGCATTTT.

The gene calls are TRBV27 and TRBJ1-2; a weak D match, TRBD1 (5 bases). Germline-derived CDR1 and CDR2 are MNHEY and SMNVEV (reference sequence). The CDR3 sequence is 13 residues long. V lost 3 bases, J lost 8 bases, and 13 bases lay in between. CDR3 loop: CASSFVQGVGYTF. CDR3 in DNA: TGTGCCAGCAGTTTTGTGCAGGGCGTAGGCTACACCTTC.

The genes are TRBV4-1 and TRBJ2-3; no clear D gene. Germline lookup yields CDR1 MGHRA and CDR2 YSYEKL. Deletions cut 0 bases from V and 4 bases from J, with 5 bases between. The CDR3 is 13 amino acids. The CDR3 region is CASSQDTSDTQYF. For the CDR3, the DNA is TGCGCCAGCAGCCAAGATACATCAGATACGCAGTATTTT.